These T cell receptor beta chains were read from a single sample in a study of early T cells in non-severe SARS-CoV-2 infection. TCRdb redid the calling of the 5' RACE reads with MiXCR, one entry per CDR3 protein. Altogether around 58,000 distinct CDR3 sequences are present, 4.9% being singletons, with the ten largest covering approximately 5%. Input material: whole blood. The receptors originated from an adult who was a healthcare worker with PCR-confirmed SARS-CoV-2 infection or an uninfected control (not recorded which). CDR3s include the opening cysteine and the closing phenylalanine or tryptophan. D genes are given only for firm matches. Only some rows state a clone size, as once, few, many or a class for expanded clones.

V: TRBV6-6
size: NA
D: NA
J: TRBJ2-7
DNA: TGTGCCAGCAGCCCTCGTGGTGGGGGCTACGAGCAGTACTTC
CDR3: CASSPRGGGYEQYF

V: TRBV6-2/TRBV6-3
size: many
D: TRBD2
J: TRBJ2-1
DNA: TGTGCCAGCAGTGCAGGGCACCGGGCTAGCGGGCCGAGCTCCTACAATGAGCAGTTCTTC
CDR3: CASSAGHRASGPSSYNEQFF

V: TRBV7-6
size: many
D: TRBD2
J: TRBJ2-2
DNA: TGTGCCAGCAGCTTACTGTTACTAGCGGGAGAAACCGGGGAGCTGTTTTTT
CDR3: CASSLLLLAGETGELFF

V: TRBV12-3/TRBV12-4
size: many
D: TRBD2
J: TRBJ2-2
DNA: TGTGCCAGCAGTTTAGATGCGGGGGCCGGGGAGCTGTTTTTT
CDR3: CASSLDAGAGELFF

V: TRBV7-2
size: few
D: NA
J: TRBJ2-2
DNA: TGTGCCAGCAGCTTAGGTCCAGGGACCGGGGAGCTGTTTTTT
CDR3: CASSLGPGTGELFF

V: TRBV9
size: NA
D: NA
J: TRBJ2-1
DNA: TGTGCCAGCAGCGTAGGGCAAGGGGATCTCATTGAGCAGTTCTTC
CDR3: CASSVGQGDLIEQFF

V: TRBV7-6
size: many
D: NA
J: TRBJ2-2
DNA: TGTGCCAGCAGCTTAGTCTCCCCACCCCCGAACACCGGGGAGCTGTTTTTT
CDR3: CASSLVSPPPNTGELFF

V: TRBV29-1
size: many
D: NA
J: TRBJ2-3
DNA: TGCAGCACGGACACGACTAGCACAGATACGCAGTATTTT
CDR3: CSTDTTSTDTQYF

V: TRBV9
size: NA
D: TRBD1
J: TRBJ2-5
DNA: TGTGCCAGCAGCGTAGATTTGGGCGGACAGGGAGAGACCCAGTACTTC
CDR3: CASSVDLGGQGETQYF

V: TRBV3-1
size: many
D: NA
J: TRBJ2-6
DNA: TGTGCCAGCAGCCAAGGGGGCCTCTCTGGGGCCAACGTCCTGACTTTC
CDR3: CASSQGGLSGANVLTF

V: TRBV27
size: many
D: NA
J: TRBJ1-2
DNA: TGTGCCAGCAGTTTATCCTCAACAGACCACTATGGCTACACCTTC
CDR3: CASSLSSTDHYGYTF

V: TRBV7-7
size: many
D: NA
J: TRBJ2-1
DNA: TGTGCCAGCTTCGGGGCACCCGAAACCTACAATGAGCAGTTCTTC
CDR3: CASFGAPETYNEQFF

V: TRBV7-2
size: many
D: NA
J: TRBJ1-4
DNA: TGTGCCAGCAGCTCAATCTGGGGGAATGAAAAACTGTTTTTT
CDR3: CASSSIWGNEKLFF

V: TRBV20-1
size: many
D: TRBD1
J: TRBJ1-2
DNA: TGCAGTGCTAGTACCGGGACAGGAAAAAATGGCTACACCTTC
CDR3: CSASTGTGKNGYTF

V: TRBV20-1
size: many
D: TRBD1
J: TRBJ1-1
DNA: TGCAGTGCTAGATTACAGGGGCTAAACACTGAAGCTTTCTTT
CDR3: CSARLQGLNTEAFF

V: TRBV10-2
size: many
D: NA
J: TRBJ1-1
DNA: TGCGCCAGCAGTGAGCACGAGAACACTGAAGCTTTCTTT
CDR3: CASSEHENTEAFF

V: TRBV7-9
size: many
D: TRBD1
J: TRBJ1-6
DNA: TGTGCCAGCAGCTTGGATGGACAGGGGGGCTCACCCCTCCACTTT
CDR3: CASSLDGQGGSPLHF

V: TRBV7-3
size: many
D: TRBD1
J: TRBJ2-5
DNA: TGTGCCAGCAGCCCTCCTTATATCCCCTACCGGGACAGGGACCAAGAGACCCAGTACTTC
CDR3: CASSPPYIPYRDRDQETQYF

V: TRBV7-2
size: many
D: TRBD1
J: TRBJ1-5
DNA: TGTGCCAGCAGAACCGGGACAGGGAAGGATCAGCCCCAGCATTTT
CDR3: CASRTGTGKDQPQHF

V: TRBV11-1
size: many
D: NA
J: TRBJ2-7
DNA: TGTGCCAGCAGCAAGCGGGACAGTTCCTACGAGCAGTACTTC
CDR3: CASSKRDSSYEQYF

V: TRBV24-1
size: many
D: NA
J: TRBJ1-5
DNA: TGTGCCACCAGTGAGTCCCGGCAGAACAATCAGCCCCAGCATTTT
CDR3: CATSESRQNNQPQHF

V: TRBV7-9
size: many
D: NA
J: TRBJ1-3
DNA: TGTGCCAGCAGCTTAAATCCTGGAAACACCATATATTTT
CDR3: CASSLNPGNTIYF

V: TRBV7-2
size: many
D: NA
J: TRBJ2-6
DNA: TGTGCCAGCAGCTTCCAAACAGGGTCTGGGGCCAACGTCCTGACTTTC
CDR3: CASSFQTGSGANVLTF

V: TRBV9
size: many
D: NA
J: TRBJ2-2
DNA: TGTGCCAGCAGCGTAGTTGATGGTTTGCCCGGGGAGCTGTTTTTT
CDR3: CASSVVDGLPGELFF

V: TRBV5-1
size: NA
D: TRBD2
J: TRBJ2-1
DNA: TGCGCCAGCAGCGGGACTAGCGGGAGTCATGAGCAGTTCTTC
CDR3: CASSGTSGSHEQFF

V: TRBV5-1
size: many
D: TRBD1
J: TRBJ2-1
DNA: TGCGCCAGCAGCCCCGGGACAGGGGGCATCGATGAGCAGTTCTTC
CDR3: CASSPGTGGIDEQFF

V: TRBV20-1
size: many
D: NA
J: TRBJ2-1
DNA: TGCAGTGCTAGAGATAGCCTGGGTGAGCAGTTCTTC
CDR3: CSARDSLGEQFF

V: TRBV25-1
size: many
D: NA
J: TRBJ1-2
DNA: TGTGCCAGCACCCGCAGCGGGGATAGTTATGGCTACACCTTC
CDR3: CASTRSGDSYGYTF

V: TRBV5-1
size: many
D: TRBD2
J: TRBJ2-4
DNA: TGCGCCAGCAGCTTGGGGACTAGCGCCATTAAAAACATTCAGTACTTC
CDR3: CASSLGTSAIKNIQYF

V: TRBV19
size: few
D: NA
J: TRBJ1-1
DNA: TGTGCCAGTAGTATAGGTTACGGGCTAGCTTTCTTT
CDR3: CASSIGYGLAFF

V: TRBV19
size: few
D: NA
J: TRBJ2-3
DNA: TGTGCCAGTAGTATCGGAGATACGCAGTATTTT
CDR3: CASSIGDTQYF

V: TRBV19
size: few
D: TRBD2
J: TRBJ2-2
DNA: TGTGCCAGTAGTATATTCGGGGGGGCCCGTGTGAGCGGGGAGCTGTTTTTT
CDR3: CASSIFGGARVSGELFF

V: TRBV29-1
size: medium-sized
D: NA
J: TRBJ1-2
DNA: TGCAGCGTCCAACCTGGCTACACCTTC
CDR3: CSVQPGYTF

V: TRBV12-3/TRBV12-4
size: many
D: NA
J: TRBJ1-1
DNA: TGTGCCAGCAGTTTAGAGCAGAATGGTCGGGGAGCTTTCTTT
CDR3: CASSLEQNGRGAFF

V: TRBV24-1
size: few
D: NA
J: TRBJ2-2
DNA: TGTGCCACCAGTGACCGGGGGAGGCGCACCGGGGAGCTGTTTTTT
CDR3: CATSDRGRRTGELFF

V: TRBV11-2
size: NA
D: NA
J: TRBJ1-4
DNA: TGTGCCAGCAGCTCGGTCGAGCGGAATGAAAAACTGTTTTTT
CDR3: CASSSVERNEKLFF

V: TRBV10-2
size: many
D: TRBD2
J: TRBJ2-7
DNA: TGCGCCAGCATATTAGCGGGGGGCCATTCCTACGAGCAGTACTTC
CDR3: CASILAGGHSYEQYF

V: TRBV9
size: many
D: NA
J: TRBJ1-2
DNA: TGTGCCAGCAGCGTAGGGATGGGCCAAAACTATGGCTACACCTTC
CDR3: CASSVGMGQNYGYTF

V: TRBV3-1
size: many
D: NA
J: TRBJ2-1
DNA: TGTGCCAGCAGCCGAACGTCTGGCTCGTACAATGAGCAGTTCTTC
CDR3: CASSRTSGSYNEQFF

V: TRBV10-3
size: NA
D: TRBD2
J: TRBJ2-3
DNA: TGTGCCATCAGTGAGAGTAGCGGGAGAGGCACAGATACGCAGTATTTT
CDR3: CAISESSGRGTDTQYF

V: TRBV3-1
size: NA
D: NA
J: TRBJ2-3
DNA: TGTGCCAGCAGCCAAAACGCTGCCTCCACAGATACGCAGTATTTT
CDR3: CASSQNAASTDTQYF

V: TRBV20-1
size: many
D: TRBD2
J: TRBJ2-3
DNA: TGCAGTGCTAGAGACCCCCGGACTAGCGGGAGCACAGATACGCAGTATTTT
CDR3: CSARDPRTSGSTDTQYF

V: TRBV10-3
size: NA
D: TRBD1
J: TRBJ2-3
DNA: TGTGCCATCAGGGACAGGTCCACAGATACGCAGTATTTT
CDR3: CAIRDRSTDTQYF

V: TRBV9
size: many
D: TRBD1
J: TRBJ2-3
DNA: TGTGCCAGCAGCGTAGAGGACAGGGGGCTCACAGATACGCAGTATTTT
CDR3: CASSVEDRGLTDTQYF

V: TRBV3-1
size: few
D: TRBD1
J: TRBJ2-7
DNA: TGTGCCAGCAGCCGGGACAGGTTAATCCACGAGCAGTACTTC
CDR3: CASSRDRLIHEQYF

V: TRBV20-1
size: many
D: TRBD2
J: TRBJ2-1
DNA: TGCAGTGCTAGAGGGACTAGCGGGGGAAATGAGCAGTTCTTC
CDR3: CSARGTSGGNEQFF

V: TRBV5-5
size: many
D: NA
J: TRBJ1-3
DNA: TGTGCCAGCAGCACGTTACAGGGAATCTCTGGAAACACCATATATTTT
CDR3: CASSTLQGISGNTIYF

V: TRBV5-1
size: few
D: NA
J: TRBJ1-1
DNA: TGCGCCAGCAGCCCCATTCGTGGAACTGAAGCTTTCTTT
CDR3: CASSPIRGTEAFF